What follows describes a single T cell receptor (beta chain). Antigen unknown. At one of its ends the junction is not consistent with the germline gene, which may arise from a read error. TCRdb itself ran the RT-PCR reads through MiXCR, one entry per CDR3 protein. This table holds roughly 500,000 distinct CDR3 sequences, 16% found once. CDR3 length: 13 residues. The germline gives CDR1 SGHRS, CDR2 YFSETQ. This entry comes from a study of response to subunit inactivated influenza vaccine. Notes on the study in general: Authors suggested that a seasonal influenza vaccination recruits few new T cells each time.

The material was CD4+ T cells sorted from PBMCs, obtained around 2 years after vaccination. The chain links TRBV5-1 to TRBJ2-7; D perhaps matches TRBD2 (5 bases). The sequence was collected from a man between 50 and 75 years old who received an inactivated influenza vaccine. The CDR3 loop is CPSSTGSSYEQYF. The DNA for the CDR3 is TGCCCCAGCAGCACGGGGAGCTCCTACGAGCAGTACTTC.